The sequence of this T cell receptor beta chain was determined in a study of identical twins. This clonotype occurred a few times. Its antigen remains unknown. Addition of a universal primer site occurred through template switching, and cDNA carried unique molecular identifiers. One entry per CDR3 protein, called by TCRdb with MiXCR from the 5' RACE reads. The table lists roughly 240,000 distinct CDR3 sequences, 6% to 8.5% of them singletons. Study-wide points: Modelling underestimated the level of out-of-frame TCR alpha sharing observed in monozygotic twins. Memory repertoires lacked the insertion deficit that abundant cord blood beta clonotypes showed.

This same sample was also taken into another study, of yellow fever vaccine responses in identical twins. That work states: Vaccine T cell responses of twins reportedly seemed partly convergent and partly personalized.

This TCR was sampled from a woman aged 18-29 years in good health. The sequenced sample consisted of CD8+ T cells sorted from blood.

The CDR3 reads CSAGSSGSLNTEAFF. The CDR3 DNA reads as TGCAGTGCTGGGTCCTCGGGGTCTTTGAACACTGAAGCTTTCTTT. This chain joins TRBV20-1 and TRBJ1-1; no clear D gene. This CDR3 has 15 amino acids. V was clipped by 5 bases and J by 0 bases, with 16 bases between them. The germline V gene encodes CDR1 DFQATT and CDR2 SNEGSKA (reference sequence).